Below, 3 T cell receptor beta chains from the same sample are listed, as sequenced in a study of radiation and T cells in renal cell carcinoma. The assay was immunoSEQ multiplex PCR, and TCRdb's table has in-frame clones only and misses some. The sample consists of 25,000 to 40,000 clones, roughly 80% of them appearing once. Indicated time point: blood 4 weeks post-SBRT, at nephrectomy. Treatment reported: 15 Gy SBRT to primary tumor, nephrectomy 4 weeks later. The material sequenced was blood, taken from a patient whose treatment included radiotherapy and nephrectomy. Source of these receptors: a man aged 55 to 70 with renal cell carcinoma.

V gene TRBV29-1 combines with J gene TRBJ2-5; 7 bases agree with TRBD1. With V trimmed by 7 bases and J by 3 bases, 17 bases remained unmatched. Germline values: CDR1 SQVTM, CDR2 ANQGSEA. CDR3 length: 16 amino acids. CDR3 bases: TGCAGCGCCATGGGAATTCCGGGACAGAAGGAAGAGACCCAGTACTTC. Its protein product is CSAMGIPGQKEETQYF.

The DNA for the CDR3 is TGTGCCTACCGGGACGGAAATTCACCCCTCCACTTT. It specifies CAYRDGNSPLHF. The rearrangement links TRBV30 to TRBJ1-6; a weak D match, TRBD1 (5 bases). The CDR3 is 12 amino acids. Germline assignment: CDR1 GTSNPN and CDR2 SVGIG (reference sequence). Trimming stripped 7 bases from V and 7 bases from J, with 11 bases between.

This chain links TRBV13 with TRBJ1-6; a possible D gene is TRBD1 (5 bases). Per the germline V gene, CDR1 is PRHDT and CDR2 is FYEKMQ (reference sequence). V was shortened by 5 bases and J by 7 bases, with 9 bases between the two germline ends. The CDR3 is 13 residues long. CDR3 coding DNA: TGTGCCAGCAGCGGGGGGGAAAATTCACCCCTCCACTTT. Its protein is CASSGGENSPLHF.